Below, 13 T cell receptor beta chains from the same sample are listed, as sequenced in a study of metastatic and nonmetastatic thyroid tumors. Treatment of any kind had been given to no patient before thyroid surgery. TCRdb reprocessed the PCR reads via MiXCR. The sample lists roughly 39,000 clones, approximately 44% seen once, with roughly 25% in the top ten. Specimen: tumor tissue. These receptors came from a male donor with papillary thyroid cancer or a benign thyroid nodule (not recorded which). Some clones in this sample may be carry-over from other donors' samples.

This clone turned up a few times. This sequence joins TRBV20-1 and TRBJ2-7; D is uncertain. Germline CDR1 and CDR2: DFQATT and SNEGSKA (reference sequence). The V and J ends lost 5 bases and 5 bases respectively, with 4 bases between them. The CDR3 loop spans 9 amino acids. The CDR3 DNA follows: TGCAGTGCTGCCCACGAGCAGTACTTC. It is translated as CSAAHEQYF.

This chain links TRBV7-9 with TRBJ1-1; a weak D match, TRBD1 (5 bases). Deletions cut 5 bases from V and 8 bases from J, with 9 bases between. The CDR3 has 11 amino acids. CDR1 is SEHNR and CDR2 is FQNEAQ in the germline V gene (reference sequence). The CDR3 sequence: CASSIDREAFF. Here the CDR3 DNA reads TGTGCCAGCAGCATTGACAGAGAAGCTTTCTTT. Together with reference TRBV7-9 and TRBJ1-1, the CDR3 gives the full variable domain: DTGVSQNPRHKITKRGQNVTFRCDPISEHNRLYWYRQTLGQGPEFLTYFQNEAQLEKSRLLSDRFSAERPKGSFSTLEIQRTEQGDSAMYLCASSIDREAFFGQGTRLTVV.

V and J are TRBV11-1 and TRBJ2-5; no reliable D call. The length of the CDR3 is 12 residues. CDR1 and CDR2 from the germline V gene are SGHAT and FQDESV (reference sequence). The V end lost 2 bases, the J end lost 2 bases, and 3 bases lay between the germline ends. This chain's CDR3 is CASSLTQETQYF. DNA of the CDR3: TGTGCCAGCAGCTTAACTCAAGAGACCCAGTACTTC.

This clone was observed a handful of times. The chain employs TRBV2 and TRBJ1-5; D is perhaps TRBD1 (5 bases). Germline V gives CDR1 SNHLY, CDR2 FYNNEI. The V end lost 4 bases, the J end lost 7 bases, and 11 bases lay between the germline ends. There are 13 residues in the CDR3. In nucleotides, the CDR3 is TGTGCCAGCAGTGTTTGGGGGGACCAGCCCCAGCATTTT. Translation: CASSVWGDQPQHF.

This clone was counted a few times. The chain couples TRBV27 to TRBJ2-7, with D possibly matching TRBD1 (6 bases). V lost 4 bases to trimming and J lost 5 bases, with 12 bases between them. This CDR3 comprises 13 residues. Germline values: CDR1 MNHEY, CDR2 SMNVEV (reference sequence). CDR3 sequence (DNA): TGTGCCAGCAGTTCCAACAGGGTCCACGAGCAGTACTTC. This gives the protein CASSSNRVHEQYF.

The sample holds a few counts of this clone. This chain joins TRBV6-1 and TRBJ2-7, with 9 bases lining up with TRBD1. This CDR3 has 16 amino acids. J gave up 0 bases and V 7 bases, and 10 bases lay outside the gene matches. The germline gives CDR1 MNHNS, CDR2 SASEGT. CDR3 sequence: CASTPAGTGFSYEQYF. Here the CDR3 DNA reads TGTGCCAGCACCCCTGCCGGGACAGGGTTCTCCTACGAGCAGTACTTC.

The chain employs TRBV30 and TRBJ1-5; D remains ambiguous. The CDR3 sequence is 15 residues long. In germline, CDR1 is GTSNPN, CDR2 SVGIG (reference sequence). V was cut by 0 bases and J by 0 bases, with 9 bases left in between. The CDR3 nucleotides are TGTGCCTGGAGTGTACGAGGGAGTAGCAATCAGCCCCAGCATTTT. Its translation: CAWSVRGSSNQPQHF.

This chain uses TRBV27 with TRBJ2-1; 13 bases are shared with TRBD2. J lost 6 bases, V lost 0 bases, and 14 bases had no gene match. The CDR3 has 20 residues. CDR1 is MNHEY and CDR2 is SMNVEV in the germline V gene (reference sequence). CDR3 in amino acids: CASSLSRLAGGGSGLNEQFF. Written as DNA, the CDR3 is TGTGCCAGCAGTTTATCTCGACTAGCGGGAGGAGGTAGCGGCCTCAATGAGCAGTTCTTC.

This clone is categorized as large. The chain combines TRBV5-1 with TRBJ2-3, with 9 bases fitting TRBD1. Germline trimming cut 0 bases from V and 6 bases from J; bases unmatched to any gene: 8. CDR1 SGHRS and CDR2 YFSETQ come from the germline V gene. This CDR3 is built from 16 residues. The DNA of the CDR3 is TGCGCCAGCAGCTTGGAACAGGGGGCTCGATCGGATACGCAGTATTTT. Translated, it gives CASSLEQGARSDTQYF.

This chain uses TRBV6-1 with TRBJ2-3; TRBD1 matches at 9 bases. The germline V gene has CDR1 MNHNS and CDR2 SASEGT. The CDR3 is 14 residues long. Trimming removed 9 bases from V and 3 bases from J; junction bases left unmatched: 7. The CDR3 sequence is CASHTGQGTDTQYF. The CDR3 nucleotides read TGTGCCAGTCATACCGGACAGGGGACAGATACGCAGTATTTT.

Only a few counts were recorded for this clone. The gene calls are TRBV19 and TRBJ1-5; D remains ambiguous. This CDR3 region has 13 residues. Germline values: CDR1 LNHDA, CDR2 SQIVND (reference sequence). Trimming stripped 5 bases from V and 5 bases from J, with 10 bases between. The CDR3: CASSRSGYQPQHF. In nucleotides, the CDR3 is TGTGCCAGTAGTCGCAGCGGATATCAGCCCCAGCATTTT.

The V gene is TRBV7-9, the J gene TRBJ1-1; TRBD1 might be the D (6 bases). This CDR3 region has 15 residues. V dropped 4 bases and J dropped 5 bases, with 17 bases sitting between them. The germline V gene encodes CDR1 SEHNR and CDR2 FQNEAQ (reference sequence). The CDR3 coding sequence is TGTGCCAGCAGCTCAAGGGGGGAAAGGGGAACTGAAGCTTTCTTT. Amino acid sequence: CASSSRGERGTEAFF.

This clone appeared a few times. The chain joins TRBV24-1 to TRBJ1-2, with D possibly TRBD1 on 5 matching bases. Trimming left V 4 bases short and J 2 bases short, with 10 bases between. Germline CDR1 KGHDR, CDR2 SFDVKD. This CDR3 has 14 amino acids. DNA of the CDR3: TGTGCCACCAGTGACCTGGACAAAAACTATGGCTACACCTTC. This sequence encodes CATSDLDKNYGYTF.